The 11 T cell receptor beta chains reported below all come from one sample, sequenced in a study of OX40 agonist ivuxolimab in advanced cancers. The library was made by the immunoSEQ multiplex PCR assay. TCRdb stores this immuneACCESS table with in-frame sequences only. Part of the clones is absent; in the studies checked, under half of the shortfall reflects unresolved V genes, and no reason is known for the rest. The table for this sample lists 40,000 to 60,000 clones; roughly 80% of them were counted only once. The ten largest make up about 2.9% of the sample. Material: CD4+ or CD8+ T cells sorted from blood, obtained in a trial of the OX40 agonist ivuxolimab. The receptors stem from an adult with an advanced solid tumor such as melanoma, head and neck, liver or kidney cancer.

This clone has more than one count but fewer than ten. The gene calls are TRBV13 and TRBJ2-7; D gene ambiguous. This CDR3 comprises 12 residues. V was cut by 2 bases and J by 5 bases, with 7 bases left in between. The germline V gene has CDR1 PRHDT and CDR2 FYEKMQ (reference sequence). The CDR3 DNA sequence: TGTGCCAGCAGCTTAAGGGTACACGAGCAGTACTTC. It specifies CASSLRVHEQYF.

The gene calls are TRBV6-5 and TRBJ1-6; D gene ambiguous. The V gene lost 0 bases and the J gene lost 9 bases, with 12 bases spanning the gap. Germline V lookup: CDR1 MNHEY, CDR2 SVGAGI. The CDR3 covers 15 residues. The CDR3 DNA reads TGTGCCAGCAGTTACTCGGAGGCGGGAAGTTCACCCCTCCACTTT. Translated: CASSYSEAGSSPLHF.

The V gene is TRBV19, the J gene TRBJ2-5; D is possibly TRBD2 (7 bases). The CDR3 sequence is 15 residues long. Germline CDR1 LNHDA, CDR2 SQIVND (reference sequence). V lost 3 bases and J lost 4, with 15 bases in between. In nucleotides, the CDR3 is TGTGCCAGTAGTATGGGAGGGGGGGGCAGAGAGACCCAGTACTTC. It translates to CASSMGGGGRETQYF. The whole variable domain, filled in from reference TRBV19 and TRBJ2-5, reads DGGITQSPKYLFRKEGQNVTLSCEQNLNHDAMYWYRQDPGQGLRLIYYSQIVNDFQKGDIAEGYSVSREKKESFPLTVTSAQKNPTAFYLCASSMGGGGRETQYFGPGTRLLVL.

CDR3 in DNA: TGTGCCAGCAGCTTAGGCCTTAGCCTTAACGGGGAGCTGTTTTTT. It is translated as CASSLGLSLNGELFF. The gene calls are TRBV7-8 and TRBJ2-2; D ambiguous. Germline loops: CDR1 SGHVS, CDR2 FQNEAQ. V dropped 1 base and J dropped 7 bases, with 13 bases sitting between them. The CDR3 extends over 15 amino acids.

The count of this clone is one. DNA of the CDR3: TGTGCCAGCAGTGAATTGGGGACAGGGGGCCGCTACACCTTC. It yields the protein CASSELGTGGRYTF. V and J are TRBV6-1 and TRBJ1-2; 12 bases are a match to TRBD1. V lost 2 bases and J lost 9; bases outside the gene matches: 4. Germline V gives CDR1 MNHNS, CDR2 SASEGT. The length of the CDR3 is 14 residues.

V is TRBV6-6 and J is TRBJ1-3; TRBD1 matches 10 bases. This CDR3 region has 16 residues. The junction had 5 bases not matched to a gene; V was cut back by 2 bases and J by 4 bases. CDR1 is MNHNY and CDR2 is SVGAGI in the germline V gene (reference sequence). The CDR3 nucleotides read TGTGCCAGCAGTTACCACCCGGGACAGGGGGGAAACACCATATATTTT. It specifies CASSYHPGQGGNTIYF.

The chain couples TRBV6-1 to TRBJ2-5, with D possibly TRBD2 on 5 matching bases. This CDR3 has 12 amino acids. Trimming cost V 10 bases and J 5 bases, with 14 bases left between them. Germline V gene lookup returns CDR1 MNHNS and CDR2 SASEGT. CDR3 in DNA: TGTGCCACCCGCGGGCAGTCGGAGACCCAGTACTTC. This codes for CATRGQSETQYF.

The chain is built from TRBV11-3 and TRBJ2-7; D possibly corresponds to TRBD1 (6 bases). The V end lost 5 bases, the J end lost 0 bases, and 14 bases lay between the germline ends. The CDR3 spans 15 residues. Germline V gene data show CDR1 as SGHNT and CDR2 as YENEEA. CDR3 region: CASSPRTDSSYEQYF. The CDR3, as DNA: TGTGCCAGCAGCCCCCGGACAGATTCCTCCTACGAGCAGTACTTC.

This chain links TRBV7-9 with TRBJ2-2, with 8 bases fitting TRBD1. Trimming removed 8 bases from V and 7 bases from J; junction bases left unmatched: 9. This CDR3 has 14 amino acids. Germline CDR1 is SEHNR and CDR2 is FQNEAQ (reference sequence). CDR3 amino acids: CASPRDRRSGELFF. The CDR3 DNA sequence: TGTGCCAGCCCCCGGGACAGGCGGAGCGGGGAGCTGTTTTTT.

This clone was detected once. This chain uses TRBV5-6 with TRBJ1-2; 7 bases are a match to TRBD1. Germline CDR1 and CDR2: SGHDT and YYEEEE. This CDR3 is 12 amino acids long. V was pared by 4 bases and J by 8 bases, with 5 bases of the junction left unmatched. As DNA, the CDR3 is TGTGCCAGCAGCCCCGCAGGGGGGGGCTACACCTTC. Translation: CASSPAGGGYTF.

This clone was recorded a few times. The rearrangement links TRBV27 to TRBJ1-5, with a possible D match to TRBD1 (6 bases). CDR1 is MNHEY and CDR2 is SMNVEV in the germline V gene (reference sequence). V lost 0 bases, J lost 5 bases, and 14 bases lay in between. CDR3 length equals 16 residues. Here the CDR3 DNA reads TGTGCCAGCAGTTTATCGGGGGCGGCTCGGGATCAGCCCCAGCATTTT. Residues: CASSLSGAARDQPQHF.